This T cell receptor (beta chain) was retrieved from a study of blood T cell repertoires in COVID-19. Study-wide context: Donors in the United States, Italy and Spain gave samples during acute or convalescent COVID-19. Sample material is recorded as cDNA or gDNA derived from T cells, B-cell-depleted T cells, or PBMCs.

The authors' processing: Amplification with reference gene primers provided the estimates of nucleated cell counts. Profiled with immunoSEQ multiplex PCR; TCRdb holds only in-frame clones, not every one. V and J calls and clone size follow that table, whereas D and trimming were derived from the DNA. The table lists 91,000 or so clones, around 82% of them singletons. After removal of 2 bases from V and 4 bases from J, the junction contained 7 bases not matched to a gene. CDR3 size: 17 residues. Germline lookup yields CDR1 MDHEN and CDR2 SYDVKM. The origin of this receptor is a man aged 50 or older with active or convalescent COVID-19. The gene calls are TRBV28 and TRBJ1-3; 11 positions match TRBD1. The specimen sequenced was peripheral blood. CDR3 region: CASSLGFGQGAGNTIYF. The DNA of the CDR3 is TGTGCCAGCAGTTTAGGGTTTGGACAGGGGGCCGGAAACACCATATATTTT.